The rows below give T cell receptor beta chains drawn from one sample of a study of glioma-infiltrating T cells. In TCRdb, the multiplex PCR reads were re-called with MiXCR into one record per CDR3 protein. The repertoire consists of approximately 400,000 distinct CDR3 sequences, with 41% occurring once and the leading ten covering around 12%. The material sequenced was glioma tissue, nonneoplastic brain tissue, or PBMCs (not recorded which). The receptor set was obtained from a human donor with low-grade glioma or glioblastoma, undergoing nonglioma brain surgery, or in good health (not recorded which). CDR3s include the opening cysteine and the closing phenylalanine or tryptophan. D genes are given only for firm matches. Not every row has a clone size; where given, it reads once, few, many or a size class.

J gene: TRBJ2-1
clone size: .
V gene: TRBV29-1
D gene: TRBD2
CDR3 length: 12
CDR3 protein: CSAVRGGHEQFF
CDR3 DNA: TGCAGTGCGGTACGGGGGGGACATGAGCAGTTCTTC

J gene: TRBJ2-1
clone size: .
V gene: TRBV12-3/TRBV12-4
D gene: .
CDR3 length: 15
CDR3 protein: CASSLSTIPTNEQFF
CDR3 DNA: TGTGCCAGCAGTCTCTCGACTATCCCTACCAATGAGCAGTTCTTC

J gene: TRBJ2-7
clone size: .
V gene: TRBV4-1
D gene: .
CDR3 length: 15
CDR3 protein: CASSQDLVSSYEQYF
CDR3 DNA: TGCGCCAGCAGCCAAGATCTTGTCAGTTCCTACGAGCAGTACTTC

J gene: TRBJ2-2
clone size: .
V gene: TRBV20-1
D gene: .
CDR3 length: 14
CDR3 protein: CSATSPANTGELFF
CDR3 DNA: TGCAGTGCTACATCGCCGGCGAACACCGGGGAGCTGTTTTTT

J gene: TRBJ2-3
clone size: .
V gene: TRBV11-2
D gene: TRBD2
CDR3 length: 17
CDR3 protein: CASSLAGTSAPTDTQYF
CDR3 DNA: TGTGCCAGCAGCTTGGCCGGGACTAGCGCTCCCACAGATACGCAGTATTTT

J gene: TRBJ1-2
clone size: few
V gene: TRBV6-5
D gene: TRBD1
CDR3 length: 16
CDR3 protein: CASSYSRFTGDYGYTF
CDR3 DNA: TGTGCCAGCAGTTACTCGAGGTTTACAGGGGACTATGGCTACACCTTC

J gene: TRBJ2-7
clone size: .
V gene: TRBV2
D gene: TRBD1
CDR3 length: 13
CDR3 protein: CASSGTGRGEQYF
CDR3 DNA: TGTGCCAGCAGTGGGACAGGGCGAGGCGAGCAGTACTTC

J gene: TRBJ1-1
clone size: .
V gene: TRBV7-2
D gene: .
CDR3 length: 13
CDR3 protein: CASSPGFFRPAFF
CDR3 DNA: TGTGCCAGCAGCCCGGGGTTTTTCCGCCCGGCTTTCTTT

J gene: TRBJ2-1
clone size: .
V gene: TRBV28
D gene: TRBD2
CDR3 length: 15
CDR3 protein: CASSLGGSGHNEQFF
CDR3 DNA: TGTGCCAGCAGTTTGGGCGGGAGTGGCCACAATGAGCAGTTCTTC

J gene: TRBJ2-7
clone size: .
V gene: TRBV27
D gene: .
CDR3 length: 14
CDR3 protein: CASRPSGVLDEQYF
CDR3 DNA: TGTGCCAGCAGGCCGTCAGGGGTATTGGACGAGCAGTACTTC

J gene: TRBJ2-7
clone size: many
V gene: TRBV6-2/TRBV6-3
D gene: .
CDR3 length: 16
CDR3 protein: CASSYAMTGSSYEQYF
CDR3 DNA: TGTGCCAGCAGCTACGCTATGACAGGAAGCTCCTACGAGCAGTACTTC

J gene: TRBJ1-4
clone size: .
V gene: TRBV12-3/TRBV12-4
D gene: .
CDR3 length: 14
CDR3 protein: CASSLGGGDEKLFF
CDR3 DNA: TGTGCCAGCAGTTTAGGGGGAGGCGATGAAAAACTGTTTTTT

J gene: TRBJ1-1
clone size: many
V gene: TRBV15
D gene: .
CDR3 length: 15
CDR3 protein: CATSRVQGESTEAFF
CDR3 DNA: TGTGCCACCAGCAGAGTGCAGGGAGAGTCCACTGAAGCTTTCTTT

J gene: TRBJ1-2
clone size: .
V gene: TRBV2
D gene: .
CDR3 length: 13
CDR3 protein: CASSYRPNYGYTF
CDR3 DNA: TGTGCCAGCAGTTATAGGCCCAACTATGGCTACACCTTC

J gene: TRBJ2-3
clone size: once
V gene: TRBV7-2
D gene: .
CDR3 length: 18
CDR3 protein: CASSPPLGRRISTDTQYF
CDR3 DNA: TGTGCCAGCAGCCCACCCCTTGGGCGGAGAATTAGCACAGATACGCAGTATTTT

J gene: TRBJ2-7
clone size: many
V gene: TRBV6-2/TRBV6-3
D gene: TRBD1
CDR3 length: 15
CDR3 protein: CASSFRTGLFYEQYF
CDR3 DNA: TGTGCCAGCAGTTTCCGGACAGGGCTTTTCTACGAGCAGTACTTC